The present TCR beta chain was sequenced within a study of CXCR3-negative and CXCR3-positive naive CD8 T cells. Study as a whole: For each library, about 1.5 +/- 0.3 million TRB reads were obtained, roughly 130 million in total. Points from the study as a whole: Naive CXCR3-positive cells had TRB CDR3s more hydrophobic than those of CXCR3-negative naive cells. Comparably high diversity marked both naive subsets, whereas memory CD8+ cells had much lower diversity.

TRB cDNA was prepared as libraries by UMI-labeled 5' RACE. TCRdb reworked the 5' RACE reads into one entry per CDR3 protein, no DNA. The sample spans tens of thousands of distinct CDR3 sequences; the ten largest clones claim roughly 0.8%. Researchers sorted about 320,000 cells of each CD8+ T cell subset in triplicate. About this clonotype itself: Its target is unknown.

Germline CDR1 is SGHTA and CDR2 is FQGNSA. The CDR3 sequence is 17 residues long. This clonotype originated in a human donor in good health. Some clones in this sample may be carry-over from other donors' samples. V and J are TRBV7-2 and TRBJ2-5; as DNA is missing, the TRBD2 call by TCRdb cannot be tested. Specimen: naive CXCR3+ CD8+ T cells from blood. Indicated subset: CD45RO-CCR7+CD27+CD95- naive CD8+ T cells expressing CXCR3 (TNR3+). The CDR3 sequence: CASSLGSVGRTQETQYF.